This T cell receptor beta chain was identified in a study of blood T cell repertoires in COVID-19. At the level of the study: The origin of the acute and convalescent COVID-19 samples was the United States, Italy and Spain. PBMCs, B-cell-depleted T cells, or T cells were the source of the cDNA or gDNA that made up the material.

Source study methods: Counts of nucleated cells, estimated from reference gene primer amplification, were obtained. The data were produced by immunoSEQ multiplex PCR, yet TCRdb's version contains in-frame clones alone and is incomplete. V, J and clone size were drawn from that table, and D and trimming were deduced from the DNA. The table shows 45,000 to 65,000 clones, with roughly 87% occurring only once. Germline values: CDR1 MNHEY, CDR2 SVGAGI. The CDR3 is 15 amino acids. V trimming: 4 bases; J trimming: 3 bases; junction bases outside the gene matches: 5. Sequencing was done on a sample of peripheral blood. The TCR was taken from a human donor with acute or convalescent COVID-19. The donor label of this sample is uncertain. The chain has TRBV6-5 and TRBJ2-2; 7 bases fit TRBD1. CDR3 sequence (DNA): TGTGCCAGCAGTTTTGGACAGGACTACACCGGGGAGCTGTTTTTT. This gives the protein CASSFGQDYTGELFF.